One and the same sample provided the 13 T cell receptor beta chains below, sequenced in a study of regulatory T cells in long-lasting Graves disease. The time point: newly diagnosed GD, antithyroid drugs for less than 3 months. After RNA was extracted from PBMCs, the TCR library was made from it. Sequencing libraries for TCR beta were prepared with iRepertoire HTBI primers and Arm-PCR of CDR3 regions. A single record per CDR3 protein comes from TCRdb applying MiXCR to the multiplex PCR reads. The sample comprises under 800,000 distinct CDR3 sequences, roughly 15% of which are singletons, and 18% rests with the top ten. This sample also belongs to another study, concerning T cells in Graves' hyperthyroidism and ophthalmopathy.

The sequencing used peripheral blood mononuclear cells (PBMCs), collected at new diagnosis, from a patient treated with antithyroid drugs. Receptors originate from a woman aged 25 to 39 with Graves disease.

Of note for this clonotype: A read error is possible here, since a much larger clone lies one base away. The CDR3, as DNA: TGTGCCAGTCGTCCGGGACAGACGAACACTGAATCTTTCTTT. Protein: CASRPGQTNTESFF. The rearrangement uses TRBV6-2 or TRBV6-3 and TRBJ1-1; 7 bases fit TRBD1. The CDR3 has 14 amino acids. The V gene's germline CDR1 is MNHEY and CDR2 SVGEGT.

The J gene is TRBJ1-5, the V gene TRBV7-9; TRBD1 is a possible D gene (5 bases). The CDR3 length is 15 residues. With 4 bases removed from V and 3 bases from J, the gap between germline ends came to 13 bases. Germline V gene data show CDR1 as SEHNR and CDR2 as FQNEAQ (reference sequence). CDR3 sequence: CASSSSVGPNQPQHF. Written as DNA, the CDR3 is TGTGCCAGCAGCTCATCGGTGGGGCCCAATCAGCCCCAGCATTTT.

There are many counts of this clonotype. The gene calls are TRBV24-1 and TRBJ1-3; TRBD1 agrees at 8 bases. V shed 7 bases, J shed 2 bases, and the junction held 9 bases outside the gene matches. CDR3 length: 16 amino acids. Germline V gene data show CDR1 as KGHDR and CDR2 as SFDVKD. The chain's CDR3 is CATRYPPGGPGNTIYF. DNA of the CDR3: TGTGCCACCAGGTACCCTCCAGGGGGCCCTGGAAACACCATATATTTT.

This clonotype has a single count. This chain joins TRBV2 and TRBJ2-1; D is possibly TRBD2 (5 bases). The tail of the sequence fits TRBJ2-5 better, so the J call may be wrong. The CDR3 length is 15 residues. The germline CDR1 and CDR2 sequences are SNHLY and FYNNEI. The CDR3 DNA sequence: TGTGCCAGCAGTGAAGAGGCGGGCCTACAAGAGACCCAGTACTTC. Protein sequence: CASSEEAGLQETQYF.

The chain carries TRBV19 and TRBJ2-1; perhaps D is TRBD1 or TRBD2 (5 bases each). V dropped 5 bases and J dropped 4 bases, with 18 bases sitting between them. The V gene's germline CDR1 is LNHDA and CDR2 SQIVND (reference sequence). The CDR3 loop spans 16 amino acids. The CDR3 reads CASSEGFGGSYNEQFF. The CDR3 DNA sequence: TGTGCCAGTAGTGAAGGGTTTGGGGGTTCGTACAATGAGCAGTTCTTC.

This clonotype appeared many times. The gene calls are TRBV28 and TRBJ1-5; no clear D. V gave up 7 bases and J gave up 4 bases, with 20 bases separating them. Germline CDR1 MDHEN, CDR2 SYDVKM. This CDR3 is built from 16 residues. CDR3 bases: TGTGCCAGCAAACCTGTCGTGCTTACTTTAAATCAGCCCCAGCATTTT. It translates to CASKPVVLTLNQPQHF.

V is TRBV10-3 and J is TRBJ2-1; D might be TRBD1 (5 bases). The CDR3 consists of 16 residues. V was cut by 2 bases and J by 0 bases, with 11 bases left in between. Germline CDR1 is ENHRY and CDR2 is SYGVKD. The CDR3 spells CAISEVGDSSYNEQFF. As DNA, the CDR3 is TGTGCCATCAGTGAGGTCGGTGACAGCTCCTACAATGAGCAGTTCTTC.

This clonotype appeared a few times. The chain couples TRBV12-3 or TRBV12-4 to TRBJ1-6; D gene unclear. This CDR3 has 11 amino acids. Between the trimmed V and J ends, which lost 6 bases and 12 bases, there was a span of 9 bases. CDR3 sequence: CASRTAGPLHF. For the CDR3, the DNA is TGTGCCAGCAGGACGGCGGGACCCCTCCACTTT.

There are many counts of this clonotype. The rearrangement uses TRBV7-2 and TRBJ2-1; D uncertain. From germline, CDR1 is SGHTA and CDR2 FQGNSA. With 4 bases removed from V and 0 bases from J, the gap between germline ends came to 10 bases. The CDR3 spans 15 residues. DNA of the CDR3: TGTGCCAGCAGCTCTTGGGTGAGCTCCTACAATGAGCAGTTCTTC. Protein: CASSSWVSSYNEQFF.

DNA of the CDR3: TGTGCCAGCAGCTTGGGGCCTTCGGGGAACACTGAAGCTTTCTTT. Its translation: CASSLGPSGNTEAFF. This chain joins TRBV5-6 and TRBJ1-1; D not resolved. Germline V gene sequence: CDR1 SGHDT, CDR2 YYEEEE. Trimming removed 0 bases at V and 1 base at J, with 10 bases between. CDR3 length: 15 amino acids.

In its sample, this clonotype was seen many times. The V and J genes are TRBV12-3 or TRBV12-4 and TRBJ1-1, with D hard to call. V was cut by 6 bases and J by 2 bases, with 10 bases left in between. There are 13 residues in the CDR3. The CDR3 DNA sequence: TGTGCCAGCAGCTTGGGAGCTAACACTGAAGCTTTCTTT. As protein: CASSLGANTEAFF.

This clonotype was seen a handful of times. The chain links TRBV18 to TRBJ1-2; tentatively, D is TRBD1 (5 bases). This CDR3 spans 12 amino acids. From germline, CDR1 is KGHSH and CDR2 LQKENI. Trimming removed 5 bases at V and 6 bases at J, with 10 bases between. Here the CDR3 reads CASSDSINGYTF. CDR3 in DNA: TGTGCCAGCTCAGACAGTATCAATGGCTACACCTTC.

This clonotype came up many times. V and J are TRBV20-1 and TRBJ1-4; no firm D call. The CDR3 is made up of 12 amino acids. Trimming removed 8 bases from V and 8 bases from J, with 15 bases in between. The germline CDR1 and CDR2 sequences are DFQATT and SNEGSKA (reference sequence). The CDR3 DNA reads TGCAGTTGGATTGGGGTAGAGGAAAAACTGTTTTTT. As protein: CSWIGVEEKLFF.